Following are 7 T cell receptor beta chains from one sample sequenced in a study of shared clonotypes between healthy human individuals. The table came from immunoSEQ multiplex PCR; TCRdb's copy has only in-frame clones and leaves some out. This table has about 490,000 clones, 70% to 80% appearing once. Sequences were obtained from PBMCs. The receptors come from a woman aged 35 to 49 in good health. Some clones in this sample may be carry-over from other donors' samples.

The chain recombines TRBV7-9 with TRBJ2-1; maybe TRBD1 (5 bases). Germline V gene data show CDR1 as SEHNR and CDR2 as FQNEAQ (reference sequence). The CDR3 length is 14 residues. The V and J ends lost 3 bases and 1 base respectively, with 7 bases between them. The CDR3: CASSFDRSYNEQFF. CDR3 DNA: TGTGCCAGCAGCTTTGACAGATCCTACAATGAGCAGTTCTTC.

This clone showed up just once. This rearrangement joins TRBV6-6 to TRBJ2-5; weak D call: TRBD2 (5 bases). The V gene's germline CDR1 is MNHNY and CDR2 SVGAGI (reference sequence). V dropped 5 bases and J dropped 2 bases, with 9 bases sitting between them. The CDR3 is 13 residues long. CDR3 DNA sequence: TGTGCCAGCAGTCCCGGACTTCAAGAGACCCAGTACTTC. This gives the protein CASSPGLQETQYF.

The chain carries TRBV10-3 and TRBJ1-3, with D hard to call. CDR3 size: 14 residues. V shed 8 bases and J shed 4 bases, with 15 bases lying between them. The germline gives CDR1 ENHRY, CDR2 SYGVKD. The CDR3 is CAIAGGRSGNTIYF. In nucleotides, the CDR3 is TGTGCCATCGCCGGCGGTAGGTCCGGAAACACCATATATTTT.

The CDR3 loop is CASSKPGHTDYGYTF. The CDR3, as DNA: TGTGCCAGCAGTAAACCGGGACACACGGACTATGGCTACACCTTC. The chain uses TRBV28 and TRBJ1-2; TRBD1 might be the D (6 bases). The CDR3 is 15 amino acids. The germline V and J ends were trimmed by 5 bases and 3 bases, with 16 bases remaining between them. CDR1 MDHEN and CDR2 SYDVKM come from the germline V gene.

The V gene is TRBV28, the J gene TRBJ2-2; no definite D call. Germline V gives CDR1 MDHEN, CDR2 SYDVKM. The V gene lost 6 bases and the J gene lost 7 bases, with 9 bases spanning the gap. This CDR3 spans 12 amino acids. This chain's CDR3 is CASRVDIGELFF. The CDR3, as DNA: TGTGCCAGCAGGGTCGATATCGGGGAGCTGTTTTTT.

The chain couples TRBV19 to TRBJ1-5, with unresolved D. Germline-derived CDR1 and CDR2 are LNHDA and SQIVND (reference sequence). V dropped 3 bases and J dropped 1 base, with 7 bases sitting between them. CDR3 length: 14 residues. The CDR3 bases are TGTGCCAGTAGTATCTACGGGAGCAATCAGCCCCAGCATTTT. It specifies CASSIYGSNQPQHF.

This clone was observed a handful of times. The chain has TRBV6-1 and TRBJ1-1, with D perhaps TRBD1 (5 bases). This CDR3 comprises 14 residues. The V end was cut by 4 bases, the J end by 8 bases, with 17 bases between. The germline V gene encodes CDR1 MNHNS and CDR2 SASEGT. The CDR3 reads CASSVREETAEAFF. In nucleotides, the CDR3 is TGTGCCAGCAGTGTAAGGGAGGAGACAGCGGAAGCTTTCTTT.